These T cell receptor beta chains were read from a single sample in a study of blood T cell repertoires in COVID-19. Produced via immunoSEQ multiplex PCR; TCRdb's table is partial and in-frame only. The sample lists 30,000 to 40,000 clones, 70% to 90% seen once, with 34% in the top ten. What was sequenced was peripheral blood. The receptors were sampled from a man aged 65 to 85 with active COVID-19. Both conserved end residues are part of each CDR3. D genes are given only for firm matches. The size entry is marked missing in some rows and otherwise reads once, few, many or a size class.

abundance	len	v_gene	d_gene	j_gene	CDR3nt	CDR3aa
-	15	TRBV7-2	-	TRBJ2-5	TGTGCCAGCAGCTTAGCACAGGGTCGTCAAGAGACCCAGTACTTC	CASSLAQGRQETQYF
-	15	TRBV28	-	TRBJ2-1	TGTGCCAGCATTTCGAGGGGGGGCTCCTACAATGAGCAGTTCTTC	CASISRGGSYNEQFF
once	14	TRBV2	TRBD1	TRBJ1-5	TGTGCCAGCAGTGATAACAGGGGTCACCAGCCCCAGCATTTT	CASSDNRGHQPQHF
-	14	TRBV3-1/TRBV3-2	TRBD1	TRBJ1-1	TGTGCCAGCAGCCGGAACAGGGGTGGGACTGAAGCTTTCTTT	CASSRNRGGTEAFF
-	11	TRBV7-9	-	TRBJ2-7	TGTGCCAGTGGGAGAGCCTACGAGCAGTACTTC	CASGRAYEQYF
few	14	TRBV18	-	TRBJ1-6	TGTGCCAGCTCACCGGACAGAAAAAATTCACCCCTCCACTTT	CASSPDRKNSPLHF
-	14	TRBV19	-	TRBJ2-1	TGTGCCAGTATGATACCGGGCCCACGCGGGGAGCAGTTCTTC	CASMIPGPRGEQFF
-	14	TRBV18	-	TRBJ1-4	TGTGCCAGCTCACCGGGGGCAAAAAATGAAAAACTGTTTTTT	CASSPGAKNEKLFF
-	13	TRBV12-3/TRBV12-4	TRBD1	TRBJ1-2	TGTGCCAGCAGCCGAGACAGGGCGTCCCTCTACACCTTC	CASSRDRASLYTF
-	18	TRBV4-3	TRBD2	TRBJ2-2	TGCGCCAGCAGCCAAGGCTGGTATAGCGGGAGGGCGGTCGGGGAGCTGTTTTTT	CASSQGWYSGRAVGELFF
few	14	TRBV7-3	TRBD2	TRBJ2-3	TGTGCCAGCAGCCCCCTCGCGGGGGGGCTCTCGCAGTATTTT	CASSPLAGGLSQYF
-	15	TRBV5-1	TRBD1	TRBJ1-2	TGCGCCAGCAGCCTTCCGGACACAGGGGGAGGCGGCTACACCTTC	CASSLPDTGGGGYTF
-	18	TRBV7-8	-	TRBJ2-2	TGTGCCAGCAGCCACCCTCGGGACACAAACTCGAACACCGGGGAGCTGTTTTTT	CASSHPRDTNSNTGELFF
once	14	TRBV7-9	-	TRBJ2-7	TGTGCCAGCAGCTTAAATCAGGGTTCCTACGAGCAGTACTTC	CASSLNQGSYEQYF
-	14	TRBV18	-	TRBJ2-7	TGTGCCAGCTCACCCACAGGGAAATTCCACGAGCAGTACTTC	CASSPTGKFHEQYF
-	16	TRBV28	TRBD2	TRBJ2-5	TGTGCCAGCAGCTGGGTGGGAGGGAAGGTACAAGAGACCCAGTACTTC	CASSWVGGKVQETQYF
-	12	TRBV14	TRBD1	TRBJ2-1	TGTGCCAGCAGCCTGGACAGGCGGAAGCAGTTCTTC	CASSLDRRKQFF
once	15	TRBV6-6	-	TRBJ2-7	TGTGCCAGCAGTTATGGGGCAGGTAGGGGCTACGAGCAGTACTTC	CASSYGAGRGYEQYF
-	14	TRBV11-3	-	TRBJ1-6	TGTGCCAGCAGCTTACGGGGGGGAAATTCACCCCTCCACTTT	CASSLRGGNSPLHF
-	15	TRBV10-3	-	TRBJ2-7	TGTGCCATCAGGGACGCAGGTCAGGGATCCTACGAGCAGTACTTC	CAIRDAGQGSYEQYF
-	15	TRBV7-3	TRBD2	TRBJ2-3	TGTGCCAGCAGCTCTAGCGGGGGGAGCACAGATACGCAGTATTTT	CASSSSGGSTDTQYF
-	15	TRBV6-1	TRBD1	TRBJ2-7	TGTGCCAGCAGTGAAGTGGGACAGCCGTTCTACGAGCAGTACTTC	CASSEVGQPFYEQYF
-	15	TRBV5-5	-	TRBJ2-1	TGTGCCAGCAGCCACAGGGGAGGCGTTTACAATGAGCAGTTCTTC	CASSHRGGVYNEQFF
-	16	TRBV9	TRBD2	TRBJ2-3	TGTGCCAGCAGCGTAGCTACGACTAGCGGCACAGATACGCAGTATTTT	CASSVATTSGTDTQYF